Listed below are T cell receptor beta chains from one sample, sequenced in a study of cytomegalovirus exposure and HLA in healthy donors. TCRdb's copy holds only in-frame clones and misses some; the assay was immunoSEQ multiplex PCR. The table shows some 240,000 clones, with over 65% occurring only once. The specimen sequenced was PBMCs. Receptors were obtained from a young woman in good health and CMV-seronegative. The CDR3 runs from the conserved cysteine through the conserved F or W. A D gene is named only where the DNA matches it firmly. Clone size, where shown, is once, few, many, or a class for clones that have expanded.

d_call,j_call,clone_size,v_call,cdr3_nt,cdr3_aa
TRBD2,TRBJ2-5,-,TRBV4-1,TGCGCCAGCAGCCAAGTTACGGGGACTAGCGGGAGGGGGTACCAAGAGACCCAGTACTTC,CASSQVTGTSGRGYQETQYF
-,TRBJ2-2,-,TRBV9,TGTGCCAGCAGCGTCGCGGACAGTTACGGGGAGCTGTTTTTT,CASSVADSYGELFF
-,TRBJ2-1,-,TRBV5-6,TGTGCCAGCAGCTTGGAGGGGGGCAATGAGCAGTTCTTC,CASSLEGGNEQFF
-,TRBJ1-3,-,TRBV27,TGTGCCAGCAGTTTCAACTCTGGAAACACCATATATTTT,CASSFNSGNTIYF
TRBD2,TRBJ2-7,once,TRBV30,TGTGCCTGGAGTCCCGGGACTAGCGGGAGTATCGACGAGCAGTACTTC,CAWSPGTSGSIDEQYF
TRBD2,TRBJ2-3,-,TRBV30,TGTGCCTGGAGTGGGGCTAGCGGGCCAGATACGCAGTATTTT,CAWSGASGPDTQYF
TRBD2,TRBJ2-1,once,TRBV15,TGTGCCACCAGCAGAGGGACTAGCGGGGTCTACAATGAGCAGTTCTTC,CATSRGTSGVYNEQFF
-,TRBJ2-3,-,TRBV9,TGTGCCAGCAGCGTGGGAGATACGCAGTATTTT,CASSVGDTQYF
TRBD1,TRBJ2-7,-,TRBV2,TGTGCCAGCAATCTCCGGGACAGGGGCGTCCACGAGCAGTACTTC,CASNLRDRGVHEQYF
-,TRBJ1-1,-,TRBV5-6,TGTGCCAGCACCCTGCGGGGGGCGCCCACTGAAGCTTTCTTT,CASTLRGAPTEAFF
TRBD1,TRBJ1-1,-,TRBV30,TGTGCCTGGAGTGTAAAGGACAGGGGAAATAGGGACACTGAAGCTTTCTTT,CAWSVKDRGNRDTEAFF
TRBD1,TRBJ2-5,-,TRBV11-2,TGTGCCAGCAGCCCCCGGACAGGGGGTGAGAAGACCCAGTACTTC,CASSPRTGGEKTQYF
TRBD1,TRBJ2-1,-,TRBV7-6,TGTGCCAGCAGCTCCCGTATCGGGACAGGAGCAATCTTC,CASSSRIGTGAIF
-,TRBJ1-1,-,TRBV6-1,TGTGCCAGCAGACTGACGGTGAACACTGAAGCTTTCTTT,CASRLTVNTEAFF
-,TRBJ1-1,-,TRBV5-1,TGCGCCAGCAGCTTGGTAGGAGGGAACACTGAAGCTTTCTTT,CASSLVGGNTEAFF
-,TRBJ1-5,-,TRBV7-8,TGTGCCAGCAGCTTGATGGGGGGGTATAGCAATCAGCCCCAGCATTTT,CASSLMGGYSNQPQHF
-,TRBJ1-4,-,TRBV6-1,TGTGCCAGCAGTGTGGACATATGGGGTGAAAAACTGTTTTTT,CASSVDIWGEKLFF
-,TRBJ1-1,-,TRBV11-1,TGTGCCAGCACCATAAACAGGAGGGTTGGAGACACTGAAGCTTTCTTT,CASTINRRVGDTEAFF
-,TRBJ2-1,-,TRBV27,TGTGCCAGCAGTCCCTTGGGGGAGGTAGAAGCCCGGAGAGGTTATGAGCAGTTCTTC,CASSPLGEVEARRGYEQFF
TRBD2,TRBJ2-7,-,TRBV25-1,TGTGCCAGCAGTCCACGGGGGGGCGGACAGAGCTACGAGCAGTACTTC,CASSPRGGGQSYEQYF
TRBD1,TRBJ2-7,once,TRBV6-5,TGTGCCAGCAGTTACGGGACAGGGCCCTACGAGCAGTACTTC,CASSYGTGPYEQYF
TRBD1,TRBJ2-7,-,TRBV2,TGTGCCAGCAGGACAGGGGTGGGGTCCTACGAGCAGTACTTC,CASRTGVGSYEQYF
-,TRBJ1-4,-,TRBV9,TGTGCCAGCAGCGCGGGTGGGGGTTTTGGTGAAAAACTGTTTTTT,CASSAGGGFGEKLFF
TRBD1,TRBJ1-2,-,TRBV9,TGTGCCAGCAGCCTCGGGACAGGAGATTTAAGTGGCTACACCTTC,CASSLGTGDLSGYTF
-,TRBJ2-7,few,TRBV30,TGTGCCTGGAGTGCGCCGGGACTTGGTACCTACGAGCAGTACTTC,CAWSAPGLGTYEQYF
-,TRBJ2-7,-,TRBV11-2,TGTGCCAGCAGCGTCATTCTTCGACCCCGACCGGCCCCCTACGAGCAGTACTTC,CASSVILRPRPAPYEQYF
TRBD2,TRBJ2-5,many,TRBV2,TGTGCCAGCTCCCGCGGGGGGACCTCGGAGACCCAGTACTTC,CASSRGGTSETQYF
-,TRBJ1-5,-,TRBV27,TGTGCCAGCGCGCGGGGGGGATATAGCAATCAGCCCCAGCATTTT,CASARGGYSNQPQHF
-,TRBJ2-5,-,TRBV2,TGTGCCAGCATCGTTTCTGGATCAGAGACCCAGTACTTC,CASIVSGSETQYF
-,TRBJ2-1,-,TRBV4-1,TGCGCCAGCAGCCAAGATGCCCATAGCTCCTACAATGAGCAGTTCTTC,CASSQDAHSSYNEQFF
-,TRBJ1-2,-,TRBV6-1,TGTGCCAGCAGATCGACGTATGCTAACTATGGCTACACCTTC,CASRSTYANYGYTF
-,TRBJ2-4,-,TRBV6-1,TGTGCCTGGGCAGACCTAGCCAAAAACATTCAGTACTTC,CAWADLAKNIQYF
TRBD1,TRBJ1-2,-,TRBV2,TGTGCCAGCAGTGAAGCGGAGGGCAGGGGGCTCCATGGCTACACCTTC,CASSEAEGRGLHGYTF
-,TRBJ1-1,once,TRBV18,TGTGCCAGCTCACCGGACAGCACTGAAGCTTTCTTT,CASSPDSTEAFF
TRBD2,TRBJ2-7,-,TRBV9,TGTGCCAGCAGCGTAGGTGGACTAGCGGCATCCTACGAGCAGTACTTC,CASSVGGLAASYEQYF
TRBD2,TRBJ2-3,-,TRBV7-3,TGTGCCAGCAGCTCCCCGGGGAGCGGGGGGGATCGGACAGATACGCAGTATTTT,CASSSPGSGGDRTDTQYF